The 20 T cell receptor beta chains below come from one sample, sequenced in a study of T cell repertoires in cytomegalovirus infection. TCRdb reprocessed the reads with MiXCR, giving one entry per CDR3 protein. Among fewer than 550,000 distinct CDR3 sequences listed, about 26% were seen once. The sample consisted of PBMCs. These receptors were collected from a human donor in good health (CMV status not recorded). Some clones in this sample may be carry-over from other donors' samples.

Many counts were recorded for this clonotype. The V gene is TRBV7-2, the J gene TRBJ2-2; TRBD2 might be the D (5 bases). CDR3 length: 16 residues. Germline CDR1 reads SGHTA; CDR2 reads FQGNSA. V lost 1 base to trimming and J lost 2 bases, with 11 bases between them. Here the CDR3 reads CASSLEGRTNTGELFF. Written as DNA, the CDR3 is TGTGCCAGCAGCTTAGAAGGTCGGACTAACACCGGGGAGCTGTTTTTT.

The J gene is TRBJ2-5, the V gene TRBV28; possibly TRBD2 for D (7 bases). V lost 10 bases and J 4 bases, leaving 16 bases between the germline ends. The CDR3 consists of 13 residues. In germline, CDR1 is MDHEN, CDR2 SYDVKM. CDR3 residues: CAILGGGRETQYF. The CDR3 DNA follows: TGTGCCATCCTAGGGGGGGGGCGAGAGACCCAGTACTTC. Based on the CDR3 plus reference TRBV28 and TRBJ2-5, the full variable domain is DVKVTQSSRYLVKRTGEKVFLECVQDMDHENMFWYRQDPGLGLRLIYFSYDVKMKEKGDIPEGYSVSREKKERFSLILESASTNQTSMYLCAILGGGRETQYFGPGTRLLVL.

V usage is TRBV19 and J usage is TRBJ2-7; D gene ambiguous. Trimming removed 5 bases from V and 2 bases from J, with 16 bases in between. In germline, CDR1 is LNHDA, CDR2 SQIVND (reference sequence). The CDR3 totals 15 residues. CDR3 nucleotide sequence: TGTGCCAGTAGTTCGGCAGGAAGAGTGACCTACGAGCAGTACGTC. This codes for CASSSAGRVTYEQYV.

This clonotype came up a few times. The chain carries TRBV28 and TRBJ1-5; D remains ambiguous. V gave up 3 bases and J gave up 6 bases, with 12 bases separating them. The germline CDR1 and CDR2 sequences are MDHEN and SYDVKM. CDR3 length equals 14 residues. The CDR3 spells CASSFSGSGQPQHF. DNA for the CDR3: TGTGCCAGCAGTTTCTCGGGGTCCGGTCAGCCCCAGCATTTT.

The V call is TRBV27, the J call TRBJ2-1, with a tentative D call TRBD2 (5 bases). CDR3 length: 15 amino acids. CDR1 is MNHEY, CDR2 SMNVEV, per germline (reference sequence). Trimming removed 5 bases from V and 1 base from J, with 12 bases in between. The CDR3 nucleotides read TGTGCCAGCAGTCTGAACCGGGATTCCTACAATGAGCAGTTCTTC. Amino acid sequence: CASSLNRDSYNEQFF.

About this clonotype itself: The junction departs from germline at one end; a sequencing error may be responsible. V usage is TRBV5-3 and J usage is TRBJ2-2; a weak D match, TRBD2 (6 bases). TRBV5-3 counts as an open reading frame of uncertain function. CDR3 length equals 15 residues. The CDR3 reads CASSFGGTNTGELFF. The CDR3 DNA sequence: TGTGCCAGCAGCTTTGGGGGGACGAACACCGGGGAGCTGTTTTTT.

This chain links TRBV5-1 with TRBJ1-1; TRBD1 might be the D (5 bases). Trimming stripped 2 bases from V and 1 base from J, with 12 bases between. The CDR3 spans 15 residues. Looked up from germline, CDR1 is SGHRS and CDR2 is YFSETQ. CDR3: CASSFRRQKNTEAFF. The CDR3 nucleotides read TGCGCCAGCAGCTTTCGGCGACAGAAGAACACTGAAGCTTTCTTT.

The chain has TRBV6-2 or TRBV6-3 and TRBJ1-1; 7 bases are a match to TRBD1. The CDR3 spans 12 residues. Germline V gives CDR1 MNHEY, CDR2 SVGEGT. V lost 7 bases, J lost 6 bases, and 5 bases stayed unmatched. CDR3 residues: CASNTGESEAFF. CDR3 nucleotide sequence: TGTGCCAGCAATACAGGGGAGTCTGAAGCTTTCTTT.

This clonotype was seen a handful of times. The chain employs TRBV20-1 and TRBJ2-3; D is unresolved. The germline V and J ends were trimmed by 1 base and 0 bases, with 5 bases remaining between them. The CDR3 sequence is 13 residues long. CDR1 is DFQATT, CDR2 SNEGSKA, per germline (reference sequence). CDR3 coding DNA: TGCAGTGCTAGAGTGCATAGCACAGATACGCAGTATTTT. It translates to CSARVHSTDTQYF.

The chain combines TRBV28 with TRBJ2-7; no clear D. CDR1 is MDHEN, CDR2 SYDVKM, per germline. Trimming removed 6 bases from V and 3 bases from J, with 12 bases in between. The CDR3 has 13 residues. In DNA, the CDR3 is TGTGCCAGCAGCACCAGACGGAACTACGAGCAGTACGTC. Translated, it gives CASSTRRNYEQYV.

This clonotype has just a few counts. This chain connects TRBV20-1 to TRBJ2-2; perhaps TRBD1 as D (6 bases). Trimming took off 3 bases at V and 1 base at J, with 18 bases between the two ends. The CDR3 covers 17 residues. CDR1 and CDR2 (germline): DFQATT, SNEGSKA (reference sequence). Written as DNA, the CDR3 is TGCAGTGCTAGGGTCATACAGGGTACCCTGAACACCGGGGAGCTGTTTTTT. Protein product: CSARVIQGTLNTGELFF.

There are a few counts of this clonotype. CDR3 sequence: CASSLSSGNNYEQYF. The CDR3 coding sequence is TGTGCCAGCAGTTTGTCGTCGGGTAACAATTACGAGCAGTACTTC. The chain carries TRBV28 and TRBJ2-7; D gene ambiguous. Germline lookup yields CDR1 MDHEN and CDR2 SYDVKM. Trimming pared 3 bases from V and 4 bases from J, leaving 16 bases between. The CDR3 length is 15 residues.

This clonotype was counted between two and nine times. The CDR3 DNA reads TGTGCCACCGGACTAGCGGGAGGCTACAATGAGCAGTTCTTC. As protein: CATGLAGGYNEQFF. The rearrangement links TRBV24-1 to TRBJ2-1; 14 nucleotides line up with TRBD2. Germline assignment: CDR1 KGHDR and CDR2 SFDVKD. Trimming at V came to 9 bases and at J to 3 bases, leaving 0 bases not matched to a gene. The CDR3 has 14 amino acids.

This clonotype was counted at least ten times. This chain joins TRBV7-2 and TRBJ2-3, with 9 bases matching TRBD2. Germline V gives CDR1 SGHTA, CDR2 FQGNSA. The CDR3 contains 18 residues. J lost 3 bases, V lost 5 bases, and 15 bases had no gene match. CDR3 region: CASSDATILAGETDTQYF. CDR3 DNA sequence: TGTGCCAGCAGCGATGCGACTATATTAGCGGGAGAGACAGATACGCAGTATTTT.

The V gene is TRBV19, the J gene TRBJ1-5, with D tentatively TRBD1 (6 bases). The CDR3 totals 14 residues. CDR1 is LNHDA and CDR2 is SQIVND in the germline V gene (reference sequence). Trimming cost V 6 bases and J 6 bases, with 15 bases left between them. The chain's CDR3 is CASSIQGFSQPQHF. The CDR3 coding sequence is TGTGCCAGTAGCATCCAGGGGTTCAGTCAGCCCCAGCATTTT.

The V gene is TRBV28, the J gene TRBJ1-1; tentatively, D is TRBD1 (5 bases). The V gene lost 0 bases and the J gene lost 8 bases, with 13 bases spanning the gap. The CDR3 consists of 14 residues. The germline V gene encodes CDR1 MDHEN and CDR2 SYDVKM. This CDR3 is CASSLWGGVPEAFF. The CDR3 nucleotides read TGTGCCAGCAGTTTATGGGGGGGGGTCCCAGAAGCTTTCTTT.

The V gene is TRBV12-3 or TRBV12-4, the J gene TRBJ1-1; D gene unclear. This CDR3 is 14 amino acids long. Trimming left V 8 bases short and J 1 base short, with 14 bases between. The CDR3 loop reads CASENLAGNTEAFF. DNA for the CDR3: TGTGCCAGCGAAAACTTGGCAGGGAACACTGAAGCTTTCTTT.

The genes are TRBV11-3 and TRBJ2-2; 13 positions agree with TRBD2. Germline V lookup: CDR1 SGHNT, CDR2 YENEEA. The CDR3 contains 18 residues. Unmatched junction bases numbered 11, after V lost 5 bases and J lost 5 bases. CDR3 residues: CASSPAGTSGTKTGELFF. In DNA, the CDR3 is TGTGCCAGCAGCCCTGCCGGGACTAGCGGGACCAAAACCGGGGAGCTGTTTTTT.

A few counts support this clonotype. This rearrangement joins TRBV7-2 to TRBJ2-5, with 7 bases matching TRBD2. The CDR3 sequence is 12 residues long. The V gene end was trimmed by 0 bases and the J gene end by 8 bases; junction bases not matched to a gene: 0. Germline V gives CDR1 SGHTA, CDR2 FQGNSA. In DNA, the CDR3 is TGTGCCAGCAGCTTAGCGGGACTAACCCAGTACTTC. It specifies CASSLAGLTQYF.

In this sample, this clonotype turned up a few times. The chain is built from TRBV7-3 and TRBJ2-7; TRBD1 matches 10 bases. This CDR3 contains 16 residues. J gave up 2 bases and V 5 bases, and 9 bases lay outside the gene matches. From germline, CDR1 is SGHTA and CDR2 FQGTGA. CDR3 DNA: TGTGCCAGCAGCCCTGCACCGGGACAGGGGCCCTACGAGCAGTACTTC. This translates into CASSPAPGQGPYEQYF.